This entry lists 15 T cell receptor beta chains sequenced from one sample in a study of cytomegalovirus exposure and HLA in healthy donors. This PCR relied on a set of 60 Vbeta primers and 13 Jbeta primers. The assay was immunoSEQ multiplex PCR, and TCRdb's table has in-frame clones only and misses some. The sample consists of 85,000 to 100,000 clones, roughly 86% of them appearing once. The sequencing sample was made of PBMCs. The receptors derive from a woman aged 18-29 years in good health and CMV-seropositive.

J is TRBJ2-1 and V is TRBV9, with 7 bases identical to TRBD2. Per germline, CDR1 SGDLS and CDR2 YYNGEE. The CDR3 is 13 residues long. The V segment lost 4 bases and the J segment 5 bases; nucleotides outside the gene matches: 3. The CDR3 DNA reads TGTGCCAGCAGCTCGAGCGGGAACAATGAGCAGTTCTTC. This translates into CASSSSGNNEQFF.

This clone turned up a few times. The rearrangement uses TRBV4-1 and TRBJ1-5; a possible D gene is TRBD1 (6 bases). This CDR3 contains 15 residues. V was pared by 4 bases and J by 1 base, with 11 bases between. CDR1 and CDR2 from the germline V gene are MGHRA and YSYEKL. The CDR3 bases are TGCGCCAGCAGCCCTACACAGGGCAGCAATCAGCCCCAGCATTTT. Protein product: CASSPTQGSNQPQHF.

The chain joins TRBV28 to TRBJ1-1, with a weak D call TRBD1 (5 bases). Germline V gene data show CDR1 as MDHEN and CDR2 as SYDVKM. V dropped 3 bases and J dropped 1 base, with 15 bases sitting between them. The CDR3 sequence is 16 residues long. Here the CDR3 reads CASSLGGRAWNTEAFF. The CDR3 nucleotides read TGTGCCAGCAGTTTGGGGGGTCGCGCCTGGAACACTGAAGCTTTCTTT.

In this sample, this clone turned up once. The chain recombines TRBV2 with TRBJ2-7; 10 nucleotides line up with TRBD1. V shed 8 bases, J shed 7 bases, and the junction held 8 bases outside the gene matches. The CDR3 contains 13 residues. Germline loops: CDR1 SNHLY, CDR2 FYNNEI. The CDR3 loop is CASVRQGAGEQYF. CDR3 DNA sequence: TGTGCCAGCGTAAGACAGGGGGCGGGTGAGCAGTACTTC.

This clone came up a few times. The chain couples TRBV19 to TRBJ2-3; 8 nucleotides match TRBD1. CDR3 length: 14 residues. The germline V gene encodes CDR1 LNHDA and CDR2 SQIVND (reference sequence). Unmatched junction bases numbered 3, after V lost 4 bases and J lost 3 bases. The CDR3 DNA follows: TGTGCCAGTAGTAGGACAGGGAGGACAGATACGCAGTATTTT. Protein sequence: CASSRTGRTDTQYF.

The chain joins TRBV9 to TRBJ1-2, with D unresolved. CDR1 is SGDLS and CDR2 is YYNGEE in the germline V gene. V lost 0 bases to trimming and J lost 3 bases, with 6 bases between them. The CDR3 contains 13 residues. CDR3 nucleotides: TGTGCCAGCAGCGTAGGTCAGGACTATGGCTACACCTTC. This encodes CASSVGQDYGYTF.

The V gene is TRBV10-2, the J gene TRBJ1-3; 7 bases line up with TRBD1. V shed 6 bases, J shed 0 bases, and the junction held 8 bases outside the gene matches. Germline V gene data show CDR1 as WSHSY and CDR2 as SAAADI. The CDR3 spans 16 residues. The CDR3, as DNA: TGCGCCAGCAGAGAGACGGGACAGAGCTCTGGAAACACCATATATTTT. It is translated as CASRETGQSSGNTIYF.

This clone occurred once. The chain has TRBV4-2 and TRBJ1-5; TRBD1 is a possible D gene (6 bases). Germline CDR1 is LGHNA and CDR2 is YNFKEQ. CDR3 length equals 14 residues. Trimming shortened V by 1 base and J by 3 bases, and 7 bases separated the two germline ends. The CDR3 is CASSQVGANQPQHF. DNA of the CDR3: TGTGCCAGCAGCCAAGTGGGGGCCAATCAGCCCCAGCATTTT.

In nucleotides, the CDR3 is TGTGCCACCAGGACTCCGCCCTACGAGCAGTACTTC. Translating it yields CATRTPPYEQYF. V and J are TRBV6-6 and TRBJ2-7; possibly TRBD2 for D (5 bases). The CDR3 is made up of 12 amino acids. CDR1 is MNHNY and CDR2 is SVGAGI in the germline V gene (reference sequence). The V end was cut by 10 bases, the J end by 2 bases, with 12 bases between.

The rearrangement uses TRBV27 and TRBJ2-6; possible D gene TRBD1, 5 bases. This CDR3 is built from 15 residues. The V gene lost 4 bases and the J gene lost 0 bases, with 7 bases spanning the gap. Germline CDR1 MNHEY, CDR2 SMNVEV (reference sequence). For the CDR3, the DNA is TGTGCCAGCAGTTCGCAGGGCTCTGGGGCCAACGTCCTGACTTTC. The encoded protein is CASSSQGSGANVLTF.

The chain recombines TRBV28 with TRBJ1-1; 8 bases are shared with TRBD1. The V gene end was trimmed by 5 bases and the J gene end by 3 bases; junction bases not matched to a gene: 8. There are 15 residues in the CDR3. CDR1 is MDHEN and CDR2 is SYDVKM in the germline V gene. CDR3 in amino acids: CASSGETGADTEAFF. CDR3 bases: TGTGCCAGCAGTGGAGAGACAGGGGCAGACACTGAAGCTTTCTTT.

V and J are TRBV5-1 and TRBJ2-7; 7 bases line up with TRBD2. This CDR3 comprises 15 residues. Per germline, CDR1 SGHRS and CDR2 YFSETQ. V was pared by 0 bases and J by 5 bases, with 8 bases of the junction left unmatched. CDR3 nucleotides: TGCGCCAGCAGCTTGGGAAGGTTTCTAGCGGACGAGCAGTACTTC. It yields the protein CASSLGRFLADEQYF.

This clone was observed once. The genes are TRBV27 and TRBJ1-6, with D possibly TRBD1 on 5 matching bases. Trimming took 9 bases from V and 10 from J, leaving 16 bases between them. CDR3 length: 13 amino acids. In germline, CDR1 is MNHEY, CDR2 SMNVEV (reference sequence). Here the CDR3 reads CASGGERRSPLHF. CDR3 sequence (DNA): TGTGCCAGTGGGGGGGAACGACGGTCACCCCTCCACTTT.

The rearrangement uses TRBV6-1 and TRBJ1-1, with D unresolved. The CDR3 loop spans 13 amino acids. From germline, CDR1 is MNHNS and CDR2 SASEGT. Between the trimmed V and J ends, which lost 7 bases and 0 bases, there was a span of 9 bases. CDR3: CASILFLNTEAFF. The CDR3 region has the DNA TGTGCCAGCATTCTGTTCCTGAACACTGAAGCTTTCTTT.

The CDR3: CASSIGQGYQETQYF. The CDR3 DNA reads as TGTGCCAGTAGTATAGGACAGGGGTACCAAGAGACCCAGTACTTC. The chain links TRBV19 to TRBJ2-5, with 8 bases aligning to TRBD1. Germline lookup yields CDR1 LNHDA and CDR2 SQIVND (reference sequence). After removal of 1 base from V and 0 bases from J, the junction contained 1 base not matched to a gene. The CDR3 is 15 residues long.